This T cell receptor beta chain was observed in a study of blood T cell repertoires in COVID-19. V trimming: 5 bases; J trimming: 9 bases; junction bases outside the gene matches: 13. Germline CDR1 and CDR2: SGHTA and FQGNSA. The CDR3 extends over 16 amino acids. The assay was immunoSEQ multiplex PCR, and TCRdb's table has in-frame clones only and misses some. The sample carries about 180,000 clones, around 80% recorded once. Specimen: peripheral blood. The V call is TRBV7-2, the J call TRBJ2-4, with 10 bases that match TRBD2. The origin of this receptor is a woman of 80 years or more with COVID-19, enrolled during active disease. Written as DNA, the CDR3 is TGTGCCAGCAGCCCCCGGCGGGGAGCGGGGGGGGCCATTCAGTACTTC. Translation: CASSPRRGAGGAIQYF.